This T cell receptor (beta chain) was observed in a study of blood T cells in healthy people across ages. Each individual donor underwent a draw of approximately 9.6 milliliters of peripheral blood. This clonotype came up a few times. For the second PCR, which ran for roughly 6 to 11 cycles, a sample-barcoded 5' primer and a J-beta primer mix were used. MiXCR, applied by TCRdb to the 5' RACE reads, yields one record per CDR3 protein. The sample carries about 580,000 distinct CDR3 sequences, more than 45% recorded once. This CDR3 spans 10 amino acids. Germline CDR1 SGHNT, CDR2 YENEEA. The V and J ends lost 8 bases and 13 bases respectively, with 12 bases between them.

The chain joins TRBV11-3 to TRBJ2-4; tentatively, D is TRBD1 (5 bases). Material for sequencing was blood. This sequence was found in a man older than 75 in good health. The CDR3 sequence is CASRDQGQYF. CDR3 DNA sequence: TGTGCCAGCCGCGACCAGGGACAGTACTTC.